These T cell receptor beta chains were read from a single sample in a study of Ad26.COV2.S vaccination and SARS-CoV-2 variants. Produced via immunoSEQ multiplex PCR; TCRdb's table is partial and in-frame only. The sample records approximately 410,000 clones, approximately 92% being singletons. Sequences were derived from peripheral blood, sampled in a trial of Ad26.COV2.S vaccine versus placebo. These receptors were collected from a person aged 18-60 years who received the Ad26.COV2.S COVID-19 vaccine or a placebo. Each CDR3 is given with its conserved first and last residue. D genes are given only for firm matches. Part of the rows lack a size; the others show once, few, many or a class for expanded clones.

NA	TRBV15	NA	15	TRBJ1-1	CATSRDLAGGTEAFF	TGTGCCACCAGCAGAGATCTGGCCGGAGGGACGGAAGCTTTCTTT
NA	TRBV30	TRBD1	13	TRBJ2-3	CAWSGQGGNTQYF	TGTGCCTGGAGCGGACAGGGGGGGAATACGCAGTATTTT
NA	TRBV20-1	TRBD1	11	TRBJ2-7	CSAPDRLEQYF	TGCAGTGCCCCGGACAGGCTGGAGCAGTACTTC
NA	TRBV19	NA	16	TRBJ2-6	CASSPRIPSGANVLTF	TGTGCCAGTAGTCCCCGAATTCCCTCTGGGGCCAACGTCCTGACTTTC
NA	TRBV9	NA	13	TRBJ2-1	CASSPGRYNEQFF	TGTGCCAGCAGCCCGGGGCGTTACAATGAGCAGTTCTTC
NA	TRBV29-1	TRBD2	14	TRBJ2-5	CSAEGGARRGDQYF	TGCAGCGCCGAGGGAGGGGCCCGGAGAGGTGACCAGTACTTC
NA	TRBV5-4	TRBD1	14	TRBJ2-7	CASSFPGQGYEQYF	TGTGCCAGCAGCTTCCCGGGACAGGGGTACGAGCAGTACTTC
NA	TRBV10-3	TRBD2	13	TRBJ2-3	CASSGGAADTQYF	TGTGCCAGTAGCGGGGGGGCGGCTGATACGCAGTATTTT
NA	TRBV15	TRBD1	15	TRBJ2-7	CATSRGGGQSYEQYF	TGTGCCACCAGCAGAGGAGGGGGACAGTCCTACGAGCAGTACTTC
NA	TRBV27	TRBD2	15	TRBJ2-1	CASSSGGASYNEQFF	TGTGCCAGCAGTTCCGGGGGGGCTTCCTACAATGAGCAGTTCTTC
NA	TRBV5-8	NA	14	TRBJ1-1	CASSKGPTNTEAFF	TGTGCCAGCAGCAAGGGACCTACCAACACTGAAGCTTTCTTT
NA	TRBV6-6	TRBD1	15	TRBJ2-4	CASRDDRGQENIQYF	TGTGCCAGCAGAGATGACAGGGGGCAGGAAAACATTCAGTACTTC
NA	TRBV4-3	TRBD1	15	TRBJ1-2	CASSQEGQVPEGYTF	TGCGCCAGCAGCCAAGAGGGACAGGTACCCGAAGGCTACACCTTC
NA	TRBV6-1	TRBD1	15	TRBJ2-1	CASSEDRANYNEQFF	TGTGCCAGCAGTGAGGACAGGGCTAACTACAATGAGCAGTTCTTC
NA	TRBV4-3	NA	15	TRBJ2-7	CASSPGTGAAYEQYF	TGCGCCAGCAGCCCAGGAACGGGGGCGGCCTACGAGCAGTACTTC
NA	TRBV4-3	NA	14	TRBJ1-1	CASSKQGGFSEAFF	TGCGCCAGCAGCAAACAGGGTGGGTTTTCTGAAGCTTTCTTT
NA	TRBV5-6	NA	12	TRBJ1-2	CASSRGNYGYTF	TGTGCCAGCAGCAGGGGTAACTATGGCTACACCTTC
NA	TRBV7-2	NA	14	TRBJ1-2	CASSLLGLGYGYTF	TGTGCCAGCAGCTTATTAGGGTTGGGCTATGGCTACACCTTC
NA	TRBV6-6	TRBD2	16	TRBJ2-1	CASSPPRGADYNEQFF	TGTGCCAGCAGTCCCCCGCGGGGGGCCGACTACAATGAGCAGTTCTTC
NA	TRBV7-2	TRBD1	13	TRBJ1-2	CASSPRTGVGYTF	TGTGCCAGCAGCCCAAGAACAGGGGTCGGCTACACCTTC
NA	TRBV10-3	NA	13	TRBJ1-4	CAISERDNEKLFF	TGTGCCATCAGTGAGCGGGACAATGAAAAACTGTTTTTT
NA	TRBV5-1	NA	16	TRBJ1-3	CASSLDPGNSGNTIYF	TGCGCCAGCAGCTTGGATCCGGGGAACTCTGGAAACACCATATATTTT
NA	TRBV6-5	NA	14	TRBJ2-2	CASRLVGSTGELFF	TGTGCCAGCAGGCTAGTGGGCTCGACCGGGGAGCTGTTTTTT
NA	TRBV6-1	TRBD1	16	TRBJ2-2	CASSEGTGMNTGELFF	TGTGCCAGCAGTGAGGGGACAGGGATGAACACCGGGGAGCTGTTTTTT
NA	TRBV30	NA	12	TRBJ1-1	CAWSKGNTEAFF	TGTGCCTGGAGTAAGGGAAACACTGAAGCTTTCTTT
once	TRBV12-5	NA	15	TRBJ2-3	CASGFEAGSTDTQYF	TGTGCTAGTGGTTTCGAGGCGGGTAGCACAGATACGCAGTATTTT
NA	TRBV19	TRBD1	14	TRBJ1-1	CASSTWTGRTEAFF	TGTGCCAGTAGTACTTGGACAGGGCGCACTGAAGCTTTCTTT
NA	TRBV28	NA	11	TRBJ2-5	CASRTRETQYF	TGTGCCAGCAGGACGAGGGAGACCCAGTACTTC
once	TRBV4-3	NA	15	TRBJ1-2	CASSQDKGWLYGYTF	TGCGCCAGCAGCCAAGATAAGGGGTGGTTGTATGGCTACACCTTC